The rows below give T cell receptor beta chains drawn from one sample of a study of type 1 regulatory T cells. TCRdb re-analysed the reads in MiXCR, keeping a single row per CDR3 protein. Of approximately 100,000 distinct CDR3 sequences listed, about a third are singletons. The sequencing sample was made of CD4+ T cells, either the whole sample or a sorted fraction (not recorded which). These receptors were collected from a human donor in good health. The CDR3 runs from the conserved cysteine through the conserved F or W. Each record gives: V gene, clone size, J gene, D gene, CDR3 DNA, CDR3 protein. The D gene is left open where the match is weak. Rows may omit the clone size; those that give it use once, few, many or a size class.

>TRBV6-5|few|TRBJ2-6|NA
TGTGCCAGCGGACAGCCCTCTGGGGCCAACGTCCTGACTTTC
CASGQPSGANVLTF
>TRBV6-1|NA|TRBJ1-2|TRBD1
TGTGCCAGCACGGGACAGGGTTCCGGCTACACCTTC
CASTGQGSGYTF
>TRBV5-5|few|TRBJ2-7|NA
TGTGCCAGCAGCCCTAGCTCCTACGAGCAGTACTTC
CASSPSSYEQYF
>TRBV7-3|NA|TRBJ1-1|NA
TGTGCCAGCAGCCAAGGGACGCCAATGAACACTGAAGCTTTCTTT
CASSQGTPMNTEAFF
>TRBV20-1|NA|TRBJ2-5|NA
TGCAGTGCTAGAGCCCGGGTGACCCAGTACTTC
CSARARVTQYF
>TRBV5-1|NA|TRBJ2-7|TRBD1
TGCGCCAGCAGCTTGGCCGGTGGCCAGGGGGCAAAAGAGCAGTACTTC
CASSLAGGQGAKEQYF
>TRBV6-5|NA|TRBJ2-7|TRBD1
TGTGCCAGCACTAGCAGGGGGAAGAAGTACTTC
CASTSRGKKYF
>TRBV7-2|few|TRBJ2-5|TRBD2
TGTGCCAGCAGGCCAGGGACTAGCGGTCCCCAAGAGACCCAGTACTTC
CASRPGTSGPQETQYF
>TRBV9|NA|TRBJ2-2|NA
TGTGCCAGCAGCGTAGTTGTAGCGGAGAACACCGGGGAGCTGTTTTTT
CASSVVVAENTGELFF
>TRBV7-2|NA|TRBJ2-2|NA
TGTGCCAGCAGCTTAGCCCCGGCGGGGAACACCGGGGAGCTGTTTTTT
CASSLAPAGNTGELFF
>TRBV29-1|once|TRBJ2-5|NA
TGCAGCGCCAAGGGTTGGCAAGAGACCCAGTACTTC
CSAKGWQETQYF
>TRBV5-1|NA|TRBJ2-2|NA
TGCGCCAGCAGCTTGGCCGCGGACACCGGGGAGCTGTTTTTT
CASSLAADTGELFF
>TRBV4-1|NA|TRBJ1-6|TRBD1
TGCGCCAGCAGCCACGGGACAGGGGCGAGTAATTCACCCCTCCACTTT
CASSHGTGASNSPLHF
>TRBV18|few|TRBJ2-5|NA
TGTGCCAGCTCACCGTATTATAGAACCCTCCAAGAGACCCAGTACTTC
CASSPYYRTLQETQYF
>TRBV2|NA|TRBJ2-5|NA
TGTGCCAGCAAGACGGCCTGGACAGCCCTCGGTGAGGAGACCCAGTACTTC
CASKTAWTALGEETQYF
>TRBV20-1|NA|TRBJ2-3|NA
TGCAGTGCTAGTGGTCGCAGCACAGATACGCAGTATTTT
CSASGRSTDTQYF
>TRBV20-1|few|TRBJ2-3|NA
TGCAGTGCCCCTGGGCAGGGAACCACAGATACGCAGTATTTT
CSAPGQGTTDTQYF
>TRBV11-2|few|TRBJ2-2|TRBD2
TGTGCCAGCAGCTTCGGGGGAGGGGCCACCGGGGAGCTGTTTTTT
CASSFGGGATGELFF
>TRBV27|NA|TRBJ2-7|NA
TGTGCCAGCAGTTACGGGGCTAACTCCTACGAGCAGTACTTC
CASSYGANSYEQYF
>TRBV2|NA|TRBJ2-1|TRBD2
TGTGCCAGCGGACTAGCGGGATCGAGCTCCTACAATGAGCAGTTCTTC
CASGLAGSSSYNEQFF
>TRBV6-5|few|TRBJ2-2|NA
TGTGCCAGCAGCCCCAGGGTGGTGGCCGGGGAGCTGTTTTTT
CASSPRVVAGELFF
>TRBV7-2|NA|TRBJ2-3|TRBD2
TGTGCCAGCAGCCCTCTAGCGGATCCCACAGATACGCAGTATTTT
CASSPLADPTDTQYF
>TRBV12-3/TRBV12-4|NA|TRBJ1-3|NA
TGTGCCAGCAGTTCCTCGGGGGGGAACTCTGGAAACACCATATATTTT
CASSSSGGNSGNTIYF
>TRBV29-1|few|TRBJ1-2|NA
TGCAGCGGTTCGGATGAAGGCTACACCTTC
CSGSDEGYTF
>TRBV7-8|NA|TRBJ2-2|TRBD1
TGTGCCAGCAGCTTAGTTTATTATGGACAGGGGAAAGGCGGGGAGCTGTTTTTT
CASSLVYYGQGKGGELFF
>TRBV7-9|many|TRBJ2-7|NA
TGTGCCAGCAGCTTCAACTACGAGCAGTACTTC
CASSFNYEQYF
>TRBV10-3|NA|TRBJ1-6|TRBD1
TGTGCCACCACCCCGGACAGGGGATTGCCCCTCCACTTT
CATTPDRGLPLHF
>TRBV7-2|few|TRBJ2-1|TRBD2
TGTGCCAGCAGCCCGGGACTAGCGGGGTCCTACAATGAGCAGTTCTTC
CASSPGLAGSYNEQFF
>TRBV7-2|NA|TRBJ2-1|TRBD2
TGTGCCAGCAGCTTAGTGCCTAGCGGGAGGGTAGGCGAGCAGTTCTTC
CASSLVPSGRVGEQFF